The 32 T cell receptor beta chains given below trace back to one sample, sequenced in a study of PD-1 blockade in classical Hodgkin lymphoma. Patients all relapsed after autologous stem cell transplantation, and there was variation in brentuximab vedotin exposure. Generated by immunoSEQ multiplex PCR, the TCRdb table keeps only in-frame clones and is missing some. Among approximately 150,000 clones listed, approximately 80% were seen once. Sequenced material: peripheral blood mononuclear cells (PBMCs), taken before the second cycle of nivolumab. The source of these receptors is a human donor with classical Hodgkin lymphoma.

This chain's CDR3 is CASSLDGADTQYF. CDR3 nucleotide sequence: TGTGCCAGCAGCCTAGACGGCGCAGATACGCAGTATTTT. The V and J genes are TRBV9 and TRBJ2-3; D uncertain. Trimming stripped 4 bases from V and 4 bases from J, with 10 bases between. The germline V gene has CDR1 SGDLS and CDR2 YYNGEE. The CDR3 is 13 amino acids.

The chain has TRBV27 and TRBJ1-1; TRBD1 agrees at 11 bases. The trim removed 5 bases at V and 1 base at J, leaving 9 bases unmatched. Germline V CDR1 and CDR2: MNHEY, SMNVEV (reference sequence). The CDR3 length is 17 residues. DNA for the CDR3: TGTGCCAGCAGTGTTTTCGGACAGGGGGCGGCGAACACTGAAGCTTTCTTT. Protein sequence: CASSVFGQGAANTEAFF.

V and J are TRBV6-5 and TRBJ2-5, with D unresolved. Matching the DNA end better, TRBJ2-7 makes the J call doubtful. Germline CDR1 is MNHEY and CDR2 is SVGAGI. This CDR3 is 13 amino acids long. The CDR3 region has the DNA TGTGCCAGCAGAGACGGGTCGGCCTACGAGCAGTACTTC. It yields the protein CASRDGSAYEQYF.

V and J are TRBV19 and TRBJ2-5; D is possibly TRBD2 (5 bases). There are 15 residues in the CDR3. The germline V and J ends were trimmed by 5 bases and 4 bases, with 17 bases remaining between them. Germline lookup yields CDR1 LNHDA and CDR2 SQIVND (reference sequence). The CDR3 sequence is CASSPLEDSGETQYF. The DNA for the CDR3 is TGTGCCAGTAGTCCACTAGAAGACTCTGGAGAGACCCAGTACTTC.

This clone appeared once. The chain combines TRBV6-5 with TRBJ2-7; 8 bases map to TRBD2. After removal of 6 bases from V and 1 base from J, the junction contained 5 bases not matched to a gene. CDR1 MNHEY and CDR2 SVGAGI come from the germline V gene. CDR3 size: 14 residues. CDR3 nucleotide sequence: TGTGCCAGCAGCAGGACTAGCAGATCCTACGAGCAGTACTTC. This sequence encodes CASSRTSRSYEQYF.

V gene TRBV28 combines with J gene TRBJ2-1; 8 nucleotides line up with TRBD2. The CDR3 covers 16 residues. Germline V gene sequence: CDR1 MDHEN, CDR2 SYDVKM. V shed 6 bases, J shed 3 bases, and the junction held 10 bases outside the gene matches. The CDR3 loop reads CASRPTSGGLYNEQFF. In DNA form, the CDR3 reads TGTGCCAGCAGACCCACTAGCGGAGGCCTCTACAATGAGCAGTTCTTC.

This sequence joins TRBV25-1 and TRBJ2-3; a possible D gene is TRBD2 (6 bases). The CDR3 length is 16 residues. V dropped 3 bases and J dropped 2 bases, with 15 bases sitting between them. Germline CDR1 and CDR2: MGHDK and SYGVNS. The CDR3 nucleotides are TGTGCCAGCAGTGACATTAAAGCGGGCTCCACAGATACGCAGTATTTT. Its translation: CASSDIKAGSTDTQYF.

This chain links TRBV5-1 with TRBJ2-7; 8 nucleotides line up with TRBD1. Looked up from germline, CDR1 is SGHRS and CDR2 is YFSETQ. The CDR3 has 15 residues. After removal of 0 bases from V and 4 bases from J, the junction contained 6 bases not matched to a gene. For the CDR3, the DNA is TGCGCCAGCAGCTTGGCACAGGGGGGCTTATACGAGCAGTACTTC. As protein: CASSLAQGGLYEQYF. The full variable domain, in which reference TRBV5-1 and TRBJ2-7 provide the parts outside the CDR3, is KAGVTQTPRYLIKTRGQQVTLSCSPISGHRSVSWYQQTPGQGLQFLFEYFSETQRNKGNFPGRFSGRQFSNSRSEMNVSTLELGDSALYLCASSLAQGGLYEQYFGPGTRLTVT.

V usage is TRBV19 and J usage is TRBJ1-3; D gene uncertain. Between the trimmed V and J ends, which lost 5 bases and 2 bases, there was a span of 7 bases. The germline V gene has CDR1 LNHDA and CDR2 SQIVND (reference sequence). This CDR3 contains 13 residues. As DNA, the CDR3 is TGTGCCAGTAGTCTGATGGCTGGAAACACCATATATTTT. This gives the protein CASSLMAGNTIYF. The full variable domain, rest sourced from reference TRBV19 and TRBJ1-3, is DGGITQSPKYLFRKEGQNVTLSCEQNLNHDAMYWYRQDPGQGLRLIYYSQIVNDFQKGDIAEGYSVSREKKESFPLTVTSAQKNPTAFYLCASSLMAGNTIYFGEGSWLTVV.

The rearrangement links TRBV4-3 to TRBJ2-3, with a weak D call TRBD1 (6 bases). Between the trimmed V and J ends, which lost 1 base and 5 bases, there was a span of 13 bases. The CDR3 spans 15 residues. In germline, CDR1 is LGHNA, CDR2 YSLEER. The CDR3 nucleotides read TGCGCCAGCAGCCAAGTGCTAGGGGGTGGAGATACGCAGTATTTT. Its translation is CASSQVLGGGDTQYF.

The gene calls are TRBV7-6 and TRBJ1-4; D not certain. CDR3 length equals 14 residues. With 2 bases removed from V and 13 bases from J, the gap between germline ends came to 17 bases. Germline lookup yields CDR1 SGHVS and CDR2 FNYEAQ. This CDR3 is CASSLQVGHKGLFF. In DNA form, the CDR3 reads TGTGCCAGCAGCTTACAGGTGGGCCACAAGGGACTGTTTTTT.

The rearrangement links TRBV7-9 to TRBJ2-6; D possibly corresponds to TRBD2 (5 bases). The germline V and J ends were trimmed by 3 bases and 2 bases, with 17 bases remaining between them. CDR1 and CDR2 (germline): SEHNR, FQNEAQ (reference sequence). The CDR3 extends over 18 amino acids. CDR3 in DNA: TGTGCCAGCAGCTTGTGGGGAGAGTGGCCCACTGGGGCCAACGTCCTGACTTTC. It yields the protein CASSLWGEWPTGANVLTF.

The J gene is TRBJ2-1, the V gene TRBV7-6; D gene unclear. V was trimmed by 4 bases and J by 0 bases, leaving 7 bases between them. The CDR3 contains 14 residues. The germline V gene has CDR1 SGHVS and CDR2 FNYEAQ. CDR3 amino acids: CASSSARSYNEQFF. CDR3 in DNA: TGTGCCAGCAGCTCAGCCCGCTCCTACAATGAGCAGTTCTTC.

This chain links TRBV18 with TRBJ1-4, with 8 bases that match TRBD1. The CDR3 consists of 16 residues. V trimming: 3 bases; J trimming: 4 bases; junction bases outside the gene matches: 7. The germline V gene has CDR1 KGHSH and CDR2 LQKENI. As DNA, the CDR3 is TGTGCCAGCTCACCCTTCGGACAGGGCCTTAATGAAAAACTGTTTTTT. As protein: CASSPFGQGLNEKLFF.

This chain joins TRBV27 and TRBJ1-5; D is possibly TRBD1 (6 bases). The V end lost 8 bases, the J end lost 3 bases, and 14 bases lay between the germline ends. The CDR3 sequence is 14 residues long. Germline CDR1 and CDR2: MNHEY and SMNVEV (reference sequence). CDR3 protein: CASDHGGDNQPQHF. The CDR3 DNA is TGTGCCAGCGATCACGGGGGCGACAATCAGCCCCAGCATTTT.

The chain links TRBV7-7 to TRBJ1-4; no clear D gene. The V end was cut by 9 bases, the J end by 8 bases, with 4 bases between. The CDR3 runs to 9 residues. The germline CDR1 and CDR2 sequences are SSHAT and FNYEAQ (reference sequence). The CDR3 DNA reads TGTGCCAGGTGGGAAAAACTGTTTTTT. This gives the protein CARWEKLFF.

The chain is built from TRBV20-1 and TRBJ2-7; D call uncertain. V lost 2 bases to trimming and J lost 6 bases, with 5 bases between them. The CDR3 has 10 amino acids. Per germline, CDR1 DFQATT and CDR2 SNEGSKA (reference sequence). CDR3 DNA sequence: TGCAGTGCTAGATTGGTCGAGCAGTACTTC. Amino acid sequence: CSARLVEQYF.

Only a few counts were recorded for this clone. The chain links TRBV9 to TRBJ1-2, with 7 bases that match TRBD1. V gave up 0 bases and J gave up 8 bases; unmatched junction bases: 4. CDR1 is SGDLS, CDR2 YYNGEE, per germline. This CDR3 spans 13 amino acids. The CDR3 DNA follows: TGTGCCAGCAGCGTAGGACAGGGCGGAGGCTACACCTTC. Amino acid sequence: CASSVGQGGGYTF.

This sequence joins TRBV6-5 and TRBJ1-2; D gene ambiguous. The CDR3 spans 11 residues. V lost 5 bases, J lost 8 bases, and 9 bases lay in between. Germline assignment: CDR1 MNHEY and CDR2 SVGAGI. The DNA for the CDR3 is TGTGCCAGCAGTAATTGGGCGGGCTACACCTTC. Residues: CASSNWAGYTF.

The chain combines TRBV6-5 with TRBJ2-7, with D hard to call. CDR1 and CDR2 from the germline V gene are MNHEY and SVGAGI. This CDR3 region has 13 residues. V was shortened by 7 bases and J by 1 base, with 11 bases between the two germline ends. The chain's CDR3 is CASNFWQSYEQYF. CDR3 nucleotide sequence: TGTGCCAGCAATTTTTGGCAGTCCTACGAGCAGTACTTC.

About this clone: The same CDR3 also results from other DNA sequences found in this sample. The chain uses TRBV7-2 and TRBJ1-1, with D tentatively TRBD1 (5 bases). V was cut by 5 bases and J by 3 bases, with 10 bases left in between. This CDR3 is built from 13 residues. CDR1 and CDR2 from the germline V gene are SGHTA and FQGNSA. CDR3: CASSRQGDTEAFF. For the CDR3, the DNA is TGTGCCAGCAGCAGGCAGGGTGACACTGAAGCTTTCTTT.

CDR3: CASSGQGADTQYF. The CDR3 DNA follows: TGTGCCAGCAGTGGCCAGGGGGCGGATACGCAGTATTTT. The J gene is TRBJ2-3, the V gene TRBV2; 8 positions match TRBD1. The CDR3 spans 13 residues. Per germline, CDR1 SNHLY and CDR2 FYNNEI. The V segment lost 4 bases and the J segment 6 bases; nucleotides outside the gene matches: 3.

The chain combines TRBV4-1 with TRBJ2-3; TRBD2 aligns across 12 bases. Germline V gene sequence: CDR1 MGHRA, CDR2 YSYEKL. The CDR3 is 20 residues long. J gave up 2 bases and V 0 bases, and 12 bases lay outside the gene matches. The CDR3 DNA sequence: TGCGCCAGCAGCCAAGATAAGAAGCCTAGCGGGAGGGCCTTCACAGATACGCAGTATTTT. This sequence encodes CASSQDKKPSGRAFTDTQYF.

The chain recombines TRBV6-5 with TRBJ2-7; D possibly uses TRBD1 or TRBD2 (5 bases each). This CDR3 is 14 amino acids long. The ends were cut back, 5 bases at V and 0 bases at J, with 11 bases in the middle. Germline V gives CDR1 MNHEY, CDR2 SVGAGI. In nucleotides, the CDR3 is TGTGCCAGCAGTGGGACGGAGAGCTCCTACGAGCAGTACTTC. This translates into CASSGTESSYEQYF.

The gene calls are TRBV19 and TRBJ2-7; the D is unclear. This CDR3 spans 13 amino acids. With 6 bases removed from V and 3 bases from J, the gap between germline ends came to 12 bases. CDR1 and CDR2 from the germline V gene are LNHDA and SQIVND (reference sequence). The CDR3 nucleotides read TGTGCCAGTAGCAACCAACCCCACTACGAGCAGTACTTC. This gives the protein CASSNQPHYEQYF.

This clone was seen more than once but under ten times. The rearrangement joins TRBV7-9 to TRBJ1-2; possible D gene TRBD1, 5 bases. The V end lost 5 bases, the J end lost 7 bases, and 11 bases lay between the germline ends. Germline assignment: CDR1 SEHNR and CDR2 FQNEAQ (reference sequence). The CDR3 has 12 amino acids. CDR3 region: CASSPGGVGYTF. The CDR3 nucleotides read TGTGCCAGCAGCCCCGGGGGGGTTGGCTACACCTTC.

The J gene is TRBJ2-5, the V gene TRBV7-9; TRBD1 or TRBD2 may be the D gene (5 bases each). The DNA end lines up better with TRBJ2-7; the J call may be wrong. The length of the CDR3 is 12 residues. The germline gives CDR1 SEHNR, CDR2 FQNEAQ (reference sequence). The CDR3 nucleotides are TGTGCCAGCAGCGGGGGACCTTACGAGCAGTACTTC. This encodes CASSGGPYEQYF.

The gene calls are TRBV12-1 and TRBJ1-1; TRBD1, as called in the table, went unchecked against the DNA. TRBV12-1 is deemed a pseudogene. The CDR3 consists of 16 residues. The CDR3 loop is CASSFPDQAPNTEAFF. The CDR3 DNA follows: TGTGCCAGCAGCTTCCCCGACCAGGCCCCGAACACTGAAGCTTTCTTT.

The chain joins TRBV19 to TRBJ1-5; 10 bases are a match to TRBD1. CDR1 LNHDA and CDR2 SQIVND come from the germline V gene (reference sequence). This CDR3 has 15 amino acids. V lost 5 bases to trimming and J lost 3 bases; unmatched junction nucleotides: 4. CDR3 sequence (DNA): TGTGCCAGTAGTGGGGACAGGGGCTTCAATCAGCCCCAGCATTTT. Translated: CASSGDRGFNQPQHF.

This clone was counted many times. The chain couples TRBV28 to TRBJ2-5, with D possibly TRBD1 on 6 matching bases. Trimming stripped 8 bases from V and 5 bases from J, with 21 bases between. Germline assignment: CDR1 MDHEN and CDR2 SYDVKM. The CDR3 is made up of 15 amino acids. The CDR3 protein is CASVRRYREGETQYF. CDR3 DNA: TGTGCCAGCGTCCGACGGTACAGGGAAGGGGAGACCCAGTACTTC.

The chain combines TRBV25-1 with TRBJ2-7; 11 positions agree with TRBD1. V trimming: 4 bases; J trimming: 10 bases; junction bases outside the gene matches: 9. The CDR3 consists of 14 residues. Germline assignment: CDR1 MGHDK and CDR2 SYGVNS. The CDR3 loop reads CASSGATGTGGQYF. Written as DNA, the CDR3 is TGTGCCAGCAGTGGGGCAACCGGGACAGGGGGACAGTACTTC.

The chain uses TRBV5-3 and TRBJ2-5; D is perhaps TRBD1 or TRBD2 (5 bases each). TRBV5-3 is labeled an ORF, and its function is uncertain. V was cut by 5 bases and J by 5 bases, with 19 bases left in between. The CDR3 loop spans 15 amino acids. CDR3 bases: TGTGCCAGAAGTTCCCCGGGGCGATACTGGGAGACCCAGTACTTC. Its translation is CARSSPGRYWETQYF.